This TCR beta chain was found in a study of human T cells and chemical hapten exposure. On the study more broadly: 0.01% DPC was applied to the upper back in patch tests, which were read at 6 days.

As to time point: patch test 1, 2 weeks after DPC sensitization. Sample treatment: therapeutic diphenylcyclopropenone sensitization with weekly scalp DPC. The CDR3 length is 15 residues. V trimming: 4 bases; J trimming: 3 bases; junction bases outside the gene matches: 9. Germline loops: CDR1 SGHNT, CDR2 YYREEE (reference sequence). At least ten counts were recorded for this clonotype. Each CDR3 protein gets one entry after TCRdb re-called the RACE reads with MiXCR. This table holds approximately 100,000 distinct CDR3 sequences, approximately 10% found once. The clonotype was recovered from a woman aged 35 to 49 with alopecia areata. Some clones in this sample may be carry-over from other donors' samples. The chain carries TRBV5-4 and TRBJ2-7, with TRBD2 identical over 8 bases. This sample comprised whole blood, obtained in connection with sensitization to the hapten diphenylcyclopropenone (DPC). In DNA form, the CDR3 reads TGTGCCAGCAGCCCGGACGGACTAGCCGTCTACGAGCAGTACTTC. Its translation: CASSPDGLAVYEQYF.